This TCR beta chain is drawn from a study of early T cells in non-severe SARS-CoV-2 infection. Study-wide background: RNA in bulk from unsorted whole blood was sequenced, and chains were unpaired.

Broader study findings: CD4 and private specificities were missed by VDJdb matching, which favored anti-spike CD8 responses.

This clonotype was seen more than once but under ten times. As yet, its antigen is unknown. Attachment of unique molecular identifiers to individual cDNA molecules was performed. TCRdb re-derived calls from the 5' RACE reads in MiXCR, one entry per CDR3 protein. The sample gives approximately 66,000 distinct CDR3 sequences, 12% of which show up once; about 1.2% is in the top ten. The V and J ends lost 0 bases and 1 base respectively, with 11 bases between them. The germline gives CDR1 SGDLS, CDR2 YYNGEE. The CDR3 spans 16 residues. The input for sequencing was whole blood, taken at baseline. The sequence derives from an adult who was a healthcare worker with PCR-confirmed SARS-CoV-2 infection or an uninfected control (not recorded which). The donor label of this sample is uncertain. The chain is built from TRBV9 and TRBJ2-4; possible D gene TRBD1, 5 bases. The CDR3 loop is CASSVGRALAKNIQYF. In DNA form, the CDR3 reads TGTGCCAGCAGCGTAGGCAGGGCTCTTGCCAAAAACATTCAGTACTTC.